This TCR beta chain was documented in a study of T cells in women clearing cervical HPV infection. Notes on the study in general: TRBV6-7 relative abundance averaged roughly 0.099% in cases and 0.16% in controls.

Germline V gives CDR1 KGHSH, CDR2 LQKENI. The V gene end was trimmed by 3 bases and the J gene end by 1 base; junction bases not matched to a gene: 4. The CDR3 runs 16 residues. Measured with immunoSEQ multiplex PCR; TCRdb has only the in-frame clones, and not every one. This repertoire includes 40,000 to 55,000 clones. Of note for this clone: Its antigen is undetermined. The CDR3 end falls 3 residues outside the read, so it is completed with the germline J gene.

The source material was blood buffy coat. The receptor was derived from a woman aged 18-70 years with a cervical HPV16 infection that either progressed to CIN3+ or cleared (not recorded which). The gene calls are TRBV18 and TRBJ2-2, with 8 bases matching TRBD2. The CDR3 sequence is CASSPLSGGNTGELFF. The covered CDR3 bases are TGTGCCAGCTCACCCCTAAGCGGGGGGAACACCGGGGAG.